This T cell receptor (beta chain) was found in a study of beta chain features in type 1 diabetes. Overall study results and limits: Among patients with Type 1 diabetes, TCRB CDR3s were moderately but significantly shorter in every one of the four CD4+ subsets.

Reverse transcription of all isolated RNA meant that expressed TCRB transcripts were sequenced. TCRdb's table, derived via immunoSEQ multiplex PCR, lists solely in-frame clones and lacks some. Of fewer than 450,000 clones in the sample, roughly 13% were seen once. As concerns this clone: Its target is unknown.

The V and J ends lost 6 bases and 1 base, in that order; junction bases with no gene match: 6. The V gene's germline CDR1 is LNHDA and CDR2 SQIVND (reference sequence). The CDR3 covers 14 residues. This clonotype originated in a woman aged 18 to 35 with type 1 diabetes. The sequenced sample consisted of naive CD4+ T cells from blood. V usage is TRBV19 and J usage is TRBJ2-7; TRBD2 matches at 7 bases. CDR3 region: CASRPAGASYEQYF. The CDR3 DNA follows: TGTGCCAGTAGGCCGGCGGGAGCATCCTACGAGCAGTACTTC.